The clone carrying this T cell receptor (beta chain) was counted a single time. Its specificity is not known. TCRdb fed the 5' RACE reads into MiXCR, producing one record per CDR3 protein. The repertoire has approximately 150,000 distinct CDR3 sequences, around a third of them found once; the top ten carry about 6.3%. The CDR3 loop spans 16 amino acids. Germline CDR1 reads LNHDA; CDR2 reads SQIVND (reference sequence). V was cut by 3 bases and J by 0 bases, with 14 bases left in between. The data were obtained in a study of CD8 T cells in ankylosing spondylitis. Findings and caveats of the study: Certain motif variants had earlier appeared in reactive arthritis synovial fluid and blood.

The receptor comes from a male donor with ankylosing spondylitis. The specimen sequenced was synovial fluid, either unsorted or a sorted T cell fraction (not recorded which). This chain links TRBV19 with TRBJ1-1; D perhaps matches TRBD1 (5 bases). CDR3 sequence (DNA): TGTGCCAGTAGTATTCCGACAGCGTCCATGAACACTGAAGCTTTCTTT. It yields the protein CASSIPTASMNTEAFF.